This T cell receptor (beta chain) was obtained from a study of identical twins. V shed 6 bases and J 2 bases; nucleotides not matched to a gene: 7. The CDR3 is 15 residues long. Germline values: CDR1 DFQATT, CDR2 SNEGSKA (reference sequence). This clonotype was picked up a small number of times. TCRdb re-derived calls from the 5' RACE reads in MiXCR, one entry per CDR3 protein. The sample yields approximately 140,000 distinct CDR3 sequences, roughly 3.5% seen once. The specimen sequenced was memory T cells sorted from blood. The receptor was derived from a man between 18 and 29 years old in good health. This chain connects TRBV20-1 to TRBJ2-7; TRBD2 aligns across 13 bases. CDR3 bases: TGCAGTGCGATGGGACTAGCGGGAAAAGCCTACGAGCAGTACTTC. This codes for CSAMGLAGKAYEQYF.